A selection of T cell receptor beta chains follows, all from one sample in a study of blood T cells in healthy people across ages. TCRdb passed the 5' RACE reads through MiXCR, listing each CDR3 protein once. The sample has fewer than 750,000 distinct CDR3 sequences; roughly half are singletons. Material: blood. These receptor sequences come from a woman at least 80 years old in good health. Both conserved end residues are part of each CDR3. The D gene is left open where the match is weak. Clone sizes are given selectively: once, few, many, or a class where the clone is expanded.

d_gene,j_gene,abundance,v_gene,CDR3aa,CDR3nt
-,TRBJ1-1,-,TRBV18,CASSALQGRNTEAFF,TGTGCCAGCTCCGCGTTACAGGGAAGGAACACTGAAGCTTTCTTT
-,TRBJ2-7,-,TRBV20-1,CSARGTGPYEQYF,TGCAGTGCTAGAGGGACGGGGCCTTACGAGCAGTACTTC
-,TRBJ2-7,-,TRBV20-1,CSARYGSTYEQYF,TGCAGTGCTAGATACGGGAGTACCTACGAGCAGTACTTC
-,TRBJ2-7,many,TRBV10-3,CAIGGDPAYEQYF,TGTGCCATCGGGGGAGACCCCGCCTACGAGCAGTACTTC
-,TRBJ2-7,many,TRBV27,CASSLSFGVSYEQYF,TGTGCCAGCAGTTTATCGTTCGGGGTCTCCTACGAGCAGTACTTC
TRBD2,TRBJ2-1,many,TRBV24-1,CATSDSGTSGKWDNEQFF,TGTGCCACCAGTGATTCCGGGACTAGCGGGAAATGGGACAATGAGCAGTTCTTC
-,TRBJ2-7,-,TRBV28,CASTRWASHQYF,TGTGCCAGCACCAGGTGGGCTTCTCATCAGTACTTC
TRBD1,TRBJ2-4,many,TRBV28,CASSWTGTGKNIQYF,TGTGCCAGCAGTTGGACAGGGACGGGCAAAAACATTCAGTACTTC
-,TRBJ2-3,-,TRBV7-2,CASSVQGPDTQYF,TGTGCCAGCAGCGTACAGGGCCCAGATACGCAGTATTTT
-,TRBJ1-2,many,TRBV6-6,CASSPDSTGGGYTF,TGTGCCAGCAGTCCAGACTCAACCGGCGGTGGCTACACCTTC
-,TRBJ2-4,-,TRBV25-1,CASSTRPGDIQYF,TGTGCCAGCAGTACACGACCGGGGGACATTCAGTACTTC
TRBD2,TRBJ2-5,-,TRBV12-3/TRBV12-4,CASSLGRLAGLEETQYF,TGTGCCAGCAGTTTAGGGAGACTAGCGGGACTAGAAGAGACCCAGTACTTC
-,TRBJ2-1,-,TRBV29-1,CSAVRGGSYNEQFF,TGCAGCGCCGTAAGGGGGGGTTCCTACAATGAGCAGTTCTTC
TRBD2,TRBJ2-1,-,TRBV20-1,CSARDTSGRGDEQFF,TGCAGTGCTAGAGACACTAGCGGGAGGGGAGATGAGCAGTTCTTC
TRBD2,TRBJ2-5,once,TRBV7-9,CASSSTLAGAREQYF,TGTGCCAGCAGCTCAACCTTAGCGGGAGCAAGGGAGCAGTACTTC
-,TRBJ1-5,-,TRBV7-3,CASSFTAQQPQHF,TGTGCCAGCAGCTTTACAGCCCAACAGCCCCAGCATTTT
-,TRBJ1-2,many,TRBV6-5,CASRYTRGINYGYTF,TGTGCCAGCAGATACACCCGGGGGATAAACTATGGCTACACCTTC
-,TRBJ1-2,-,TRBV12-3/TRBV12-4,CASSPRTQLLNYGYTF,TGTGCCAGCAGTCCCCGGACCCAACTACTTAACTATGGCTACACCTTC